The clone carrying this T cell receptor (beta chain) was recorded only once. Its specificity is unknown. This sample was taken from a study of T cell clonotyping in hematopoietic cell transplantation. Points from the study as a whole: Graft donor and pretransplant recipient Inverse Simpson Index values predicted broader posttransplant TCR diversity.

Assay: immunoSEQ multiplex PCR; the TCRdb copy retains only in-frame clones and omits some. The table includes about 28,000 clones, about 92% detected once. Indicated time point: recipient sample about 28 days before transplant, after cytoreduction. Sequenced here: peripheral blood mononuclear cells, sampled before stem cell transplant. The TCR was taken from a man aged 45-65 years with acute myeloid leukemia. Some clones in this sample may be carry-over from other donors' samples.

DNA for the CDR3: TGTGCCATCAGTGCGCAGGGAGACACCGGGGAGCTGTTTTTT. Translation gives CAISAQGDTGELFF. This chain joins TRBV10-3 and TRBJ2-2; tentatively, D is TRBD1 or TRBD2 (5 bases each). The CDR3 sequence is 14 residues long. Germline CDR1 and CDR2: ENHRY and SYGVKD. V gave up 4 bases and J gave up 3 bases, with 9 bases separating them.